Shown below are 17 T cell receptor beta chains from a single sample sequenced in a study of metastatic and nonmetastatic thyroid tumors. Each patient went into thyroid surgery without having received any treatment. TCRdb re-clonotyped the PCR reads via MiXCR. The table includes 45,000 to 50,000 clones, around 20% detected once. Source material: blood. All receptors derive from a male donor with papillary thyroid cancer or a benign thyroid nodule (not recorded which). Some clones in this sample may be carry-over from other donors' samples.

This clone was counted at least ten times. V gene TRBV9 combines with J gene TRBJ2-1; 7 bases match TRBD2. Trimming took 1 base from V and 5 from J; bases not matched to a gene: 6. Looked up from germline, CDR1 is SGDLS and CDR2 is YYNGEE. The CDR3 consists of 15 residues. The CDR3 region is CASSVYRDYNNEQFF. As DNA, the CDR3 is TGTGCCAGCAGCGTATATAGGGACTATAACAATGAGCAGTTCTTC. The full variable domain, in which reference TRBV9 and TRBJ2-1 provide the parts outside the CDR3, is DSGVTQTPKHLITATGQRVTLRCSPRSGDLSVYWYQQSLDQGLQFLIQYYNGEERAKGNILERFSAQQFPDLHSELNLSSLELGDSALYFCASSVYRDYNNEQFFGPGTRLTVL.

This clone was counted ten times or more. This chain links TRBV18 with TRBJ1-1; D is unclear. The length of the CDR3 is 12 residues. The V end lost 8 bases, the J end lost 1 base, and 8 bases lay between the germline ends. The V gene's germline CDR1 is KGHSH and CDR2 LQKENI. The CDR3 region has the DNA TGTGCCAGCCGACGCGGGAACACTGAAGCTTTCTTT. The encoded protein is CASRRGNTEAFF.

This clone has a count of ten or more. The chain has TRBV2 and TRBJ1-1; no firm D call. This CDR3 spans 16 amino acids. Trimming removed 1 base at V and 5 bases at J, with 17 bases between. The germline V gene has CDR1 SNHLY and CDR2 FYNNEI. CDR3 nucleotides: TGTGCCAGCAGTGAAGGGTTGTCCGGGAGGTATACTGAAGCTTTCTTT. Encoded protein: CASSEGLSGRYTEAFF.

This chain links TRBV20-1 with TRBJ2-7; D may match TRBD1 or TRBD2 (5 bases each). Germline V gene sequence: CDR1 DFQATT, CDR2 SNEGSKA (reference sequence). The length of the CDR3 is 14 residues. V lost 3 bases and J 5 bases, leaving 17 bases between the germline ends. The CDR3: CSASVALGTDEQYF. DNA of the CDR3: TGCAGTGCTAGTGTTGCGCTGGGGACCGACGAGCAGTACTTC.

This clone came up many times. The chain is built from TRBV25-1 and TRBJ2-1, with unresolved D. Trimming stripped 0 bases from V and 8 bases from J, with 8 bases between. The CDR3 consists of 13 residues. The germline V gene has CDR1 MGHDK and CDR2 SYGVNS. The CDR3, as DNA: TGTGCCAGCAGTGAATACGGAATCGATGAGCAGTTCTTC. The encoded protein is CASSEYGIDEQFF.

This sequence joins TRBV5-1 and TRBJ2-1; the match to TRBD2 covers 9 bases. This CDR3 has 15 amino acids. V gave up 1 base and J gave up 4 bases; unmatched junction bases: 3. Germline V gene data show CDR1 as SGHRS and CDR2 as YFSETQ. In DNA, the CDR3 is TGCGCCAGCAGCTTGACTCTAGCGGGGTACAATGAGCAGTTCTTC. This translates into CASSLTLAGYNEQFF.

V and J are TRBV20-1 and TRBJ2-7; perhaps TRBD2 as D (5 bases). The V gene lost 6 bases and the J gene lost 4 bases, with 10 bases spanning the gap. This CDR3 is 11 amino acids long. Germline CDR1 is DFQATT and CDR2 is SNEGSKA (reference sequence). CDR3 sequence (DNA): TGCAGTGCACGGACGGGATACGAGCAGTACTTC. This sequence encodes CSARTGYEQYF.

The chain has TRBV9 and TRBJ1-3, with a possible D match to TRBD1 (5 bases). The CDR3 is 13 amino acids. In germline, CDR1 is SGDLS, CDR2 YYNGEE. The germline V and J ends were trimmed by 7 bases and 1 base, with 9 bases remaining between them. The CDR3 here is CASQGNSGNTIYF. The CDR3 DNA sequence: TGTGCCAGCCAGGGTAATTCTGGAAACACCATATATTTT.

This clone has a count of ten or more. The chain employs TRBV5-6 and TRBJ1-5; no reliable D call. This CDR3 has 17 residues. Trimming cost V 4 bases and J 1 base, with 18 bases left between them. Germline CDR1 reads SGHDT; CDR2 reads YYEEEE. CDR3 nucleotide sequence: TGTGCCAGCAGCCTCCGTAGGACGGAGCCAAGCAATCAGCCCCAGCATTTT. It codes for CASSLRRTEPSNQPQHF.

This clone has ten or more counts. This chain uses TRBV4-2 with TRBJ2-7, with a possible D match to TRBD2 (5 bases). CDR3 size: 13 residues. Germline loops: CDR1 LGHNA, CDR2 YNFKEQ. V was clipped by 1 base and J by 10 bases, with 14 bases between them. For the CDR3, the DNA is TGTGCCAGCAGCCAAGCCCCCCTAGCTGTTCAGTACTTC. Protein product: CASSQAPLAVQYF.

This clone was observed at least ten times. The chain joins TRBV6-1 to TRBJ2-7, with 10 bases identical to TRBD2. CDR1 and CDR2 from the germline V gene are MNHNS and SASEGT. CDR3 length: 15 residues. V dropped 7 bases and J dropped 3; count of bases not matched to a gene: 9. Written as DNA, the CDR3 is TGTGCCAGCAAGCTTCTAGCGGGAGTCGACTACGAGCAGTACTTC. Translated: CASKLLAGVDYEQYF.

The chain is built from TRBV20-1 and TRBJ1-1; weak D call: TRBD1 (5 bases). CDR1 and CDR2 (germline): DFQATT, SNEGSKA (reference sequence). V was shortened by 2 bases and J by 1 base, with 14 bases between the two germline ends. CDR3 length equals 15 residues. The CDR3 region is CSARLGTTGNTEAFF. The CDR3 bases are TGCAGTGCTAGACTTGGGACTACCGGGAACACTGAAGCTTTCTTT.

The sample holds many counts of this clone. The chain is built from TRBV18 and TRBJ2-5; D unresolved. Trimming cost V 3 bases and J 1 base, with 3 bases left between them. The CDR3 sequence is 12 residues long. Germline V lookup: CDR1 KGHSH, CDR2 LQKENI. The CDR3 protein is CASSPIQETQYF. DNA for the CDR3: TGTGCCAGCTCACCTATCCAAGAGACCCAGTACTTC.

This chain joins TRBV7-2 and TRBJ2-7; 7 nucleotides align to TRBD2. Germline V gene lookup returns CDR1 SGHTA and CDR2 FQGNSA. The J segment lost 4 bases and the V segment lost 3 bases, leaving 3 bases of the junction unmatched. The CDR3 covers 13 residues. The CDR3: CASSFRGGYEQYF. The CDR3 DNA is TGTGCCAGCAGCTTCCGCGGGGGTTACGAGCAGTACTTC.

This clone was seen at least ten times. This chain uses TRBV30 with TRBJ1-4; D is perhaps TRBD1 (5 bases). The germline CDR1 and CDR2 sequences are GTSNPN and SVGIG (reference sequence). The CDR3 extends over 16 amino acids. With 2 bases removed from V and 2 bases from J, the gap between germline ends came to 15 bases. CDR3 protein: CAWSRGLTFTNEKLFF. In nucleotides, the CDR3 is TGTGCCTGGAGTCGGGGGTTGACCTTTACTAATGAAAAACTGTTTTTT. The full variable domain, completed using reference TRBV30 and TRBJ1-4, is SQTIHQWPATLVQPVGSPLSLECTVEGTSNPNLYWYRQAAGRGLQLLFYSVGIGQISSEVPQNLSASRPQDRQFILSSKKLLLSDSGFYLCAWSRGLTFTNEKLFFGSGTQLSVL.

The chain carries TRBV4-2 and TRBJ2-7; possibly TRBD2 for D (6 bases). V was shortened by 4 bases and J by 1 base, with 14 bases between the two germline ends. Germline V CDR1 and CDR2: LGHNA, YNFKEQ. This CDR3 region has 15 residues. The CDR3 spells CASSPSRLVSYEQYF. The DNA for the CDR3 is TGTGCCAGCAGCCCGAGTAGACTAGTTTCCTACGAGCAGTACTTC.

At least ten counts were recorded for this clone. The V call is TRBV6-4, the J call TRBJ1-1, with TRBD1 as a possible D gene (6 bases). This CDR3 has 14 residues. CDR1 is MRHNA and CDR2 is SNTAGT in the germline V gene. The V end lost 4 bases, the J end lost 4 bases, and 13 bases lay between the germline ends. The CDR3 spells CASSGTGSVTEAFF. The CDR3 DNA reads TGTGCCAGCAGTGGTACAGGGAGCGTCACTGAAGCTTTCTTT.